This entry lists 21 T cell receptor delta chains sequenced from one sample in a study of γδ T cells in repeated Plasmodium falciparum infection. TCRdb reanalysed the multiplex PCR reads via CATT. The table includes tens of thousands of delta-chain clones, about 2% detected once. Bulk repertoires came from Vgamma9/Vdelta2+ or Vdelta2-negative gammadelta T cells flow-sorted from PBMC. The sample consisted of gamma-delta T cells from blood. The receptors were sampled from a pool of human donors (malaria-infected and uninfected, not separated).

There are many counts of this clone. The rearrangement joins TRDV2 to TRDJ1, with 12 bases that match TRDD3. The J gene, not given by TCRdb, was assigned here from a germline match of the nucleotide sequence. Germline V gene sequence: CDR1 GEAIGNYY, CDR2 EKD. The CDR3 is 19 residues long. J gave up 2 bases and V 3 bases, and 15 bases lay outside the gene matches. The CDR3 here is CACDRLDYWGILGTDKLIF. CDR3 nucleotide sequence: TGTGCCTGTGACCGCCTGGACTACTGGGGGATACTCGGGACCGATAAACTCATCTTT.

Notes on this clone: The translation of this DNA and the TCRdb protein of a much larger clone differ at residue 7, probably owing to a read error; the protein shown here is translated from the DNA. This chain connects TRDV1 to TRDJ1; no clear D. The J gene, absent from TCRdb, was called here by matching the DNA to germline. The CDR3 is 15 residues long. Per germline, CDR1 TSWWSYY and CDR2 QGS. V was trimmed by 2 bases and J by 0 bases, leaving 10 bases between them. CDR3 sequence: CALGEISGYTDKLIF. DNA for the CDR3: TGTGCTCTTGGGGAAATCTCAGGGTACACCGATAAACTCATCTTT.

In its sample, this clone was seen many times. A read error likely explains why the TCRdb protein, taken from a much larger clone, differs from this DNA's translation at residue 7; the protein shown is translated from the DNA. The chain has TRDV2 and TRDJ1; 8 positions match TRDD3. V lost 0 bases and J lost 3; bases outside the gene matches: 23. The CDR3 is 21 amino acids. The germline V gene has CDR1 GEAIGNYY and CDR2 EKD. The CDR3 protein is CACDTGGIYWGPTGGSDKLIF. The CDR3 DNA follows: TGTGCCTGTGACACCGGAGGGATCTACTGGGGGCCTACGGGGGGTTCCGATAAACTCATCTTT.

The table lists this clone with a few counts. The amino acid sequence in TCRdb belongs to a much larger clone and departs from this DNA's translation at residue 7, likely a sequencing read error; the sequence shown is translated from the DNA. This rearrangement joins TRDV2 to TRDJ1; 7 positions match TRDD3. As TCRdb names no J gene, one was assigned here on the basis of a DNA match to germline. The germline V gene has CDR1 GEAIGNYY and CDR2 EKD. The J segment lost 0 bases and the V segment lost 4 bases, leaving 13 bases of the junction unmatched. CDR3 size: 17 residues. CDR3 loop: CACEGLEDTEYTDKLIF. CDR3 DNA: TGTGCCTGTGAAGGACTGGAGGATACGGAGTACACCGATAAACTCATCTTT.

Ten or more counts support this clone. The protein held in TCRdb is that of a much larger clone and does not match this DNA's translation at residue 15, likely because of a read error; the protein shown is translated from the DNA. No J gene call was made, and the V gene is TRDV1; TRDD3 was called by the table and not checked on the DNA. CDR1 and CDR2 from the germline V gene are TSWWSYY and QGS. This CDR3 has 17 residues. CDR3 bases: TGTGCTCTTGGGGAACTGCTGGGGCCATGGTACACCGATAAACCCATCTTT. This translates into CALGELLGPWYTDKPIF.

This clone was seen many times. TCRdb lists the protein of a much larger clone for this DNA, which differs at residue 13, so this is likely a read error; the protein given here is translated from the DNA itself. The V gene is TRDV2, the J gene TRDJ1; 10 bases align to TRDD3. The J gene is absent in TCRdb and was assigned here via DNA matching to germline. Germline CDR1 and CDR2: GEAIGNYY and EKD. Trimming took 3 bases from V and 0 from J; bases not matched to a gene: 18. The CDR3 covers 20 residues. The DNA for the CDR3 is TGTGCCTGTGACGCCTTCCTCGAACTGGGGGATTCTCTCTACACCGATAAACTCATCTTT. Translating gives CACDAFLELGDSLYTDKLIF.

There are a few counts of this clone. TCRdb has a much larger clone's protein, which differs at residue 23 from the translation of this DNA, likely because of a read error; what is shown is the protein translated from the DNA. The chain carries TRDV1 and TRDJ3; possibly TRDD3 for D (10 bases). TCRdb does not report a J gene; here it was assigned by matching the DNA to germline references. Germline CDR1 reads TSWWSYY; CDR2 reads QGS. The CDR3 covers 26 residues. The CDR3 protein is CALGASFLPVPYYWGISSWDTRRMFF. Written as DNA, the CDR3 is TGTGCTCTTGGGGCGTCCTTCCTACCCGTGCCTTATTACTGGGGGATCTCTTCCTGGGACACCCGACGGATGTTTTTC.

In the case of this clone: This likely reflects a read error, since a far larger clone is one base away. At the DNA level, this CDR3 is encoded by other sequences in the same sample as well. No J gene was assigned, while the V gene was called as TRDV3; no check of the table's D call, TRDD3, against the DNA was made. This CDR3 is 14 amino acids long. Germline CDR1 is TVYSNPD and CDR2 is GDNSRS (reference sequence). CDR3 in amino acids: CAFKEPGGYDKLIF. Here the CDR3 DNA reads TGTGCCTTTAAAGAGCCTGGGGGCTACGATAAACTCATTTTT.

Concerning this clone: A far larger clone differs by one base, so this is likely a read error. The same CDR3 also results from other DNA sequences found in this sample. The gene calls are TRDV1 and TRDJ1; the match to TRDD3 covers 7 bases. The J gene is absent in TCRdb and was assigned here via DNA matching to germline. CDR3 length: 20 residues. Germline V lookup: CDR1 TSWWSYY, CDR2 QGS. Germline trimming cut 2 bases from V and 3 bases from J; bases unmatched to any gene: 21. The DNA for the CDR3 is TGTGCTCTTGGGGAAATTTTATGGGGTCTAGGAGGGGATATCGCCGATAAACTCATCTTT. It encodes CALGEILWGLGGDIADKLIF.

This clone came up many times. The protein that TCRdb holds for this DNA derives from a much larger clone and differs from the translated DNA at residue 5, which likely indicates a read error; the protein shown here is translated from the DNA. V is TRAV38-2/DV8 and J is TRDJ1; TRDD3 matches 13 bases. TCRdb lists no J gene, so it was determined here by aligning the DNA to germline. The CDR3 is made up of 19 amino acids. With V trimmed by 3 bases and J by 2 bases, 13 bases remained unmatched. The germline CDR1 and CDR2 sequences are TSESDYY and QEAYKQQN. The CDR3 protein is CAYRTLLGDTGFWTDKLIF. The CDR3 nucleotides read TGTGCTTATAGGACGCTACTGGGGGATACGGGTTTTTGGACCGATAAACTCATCTTT.

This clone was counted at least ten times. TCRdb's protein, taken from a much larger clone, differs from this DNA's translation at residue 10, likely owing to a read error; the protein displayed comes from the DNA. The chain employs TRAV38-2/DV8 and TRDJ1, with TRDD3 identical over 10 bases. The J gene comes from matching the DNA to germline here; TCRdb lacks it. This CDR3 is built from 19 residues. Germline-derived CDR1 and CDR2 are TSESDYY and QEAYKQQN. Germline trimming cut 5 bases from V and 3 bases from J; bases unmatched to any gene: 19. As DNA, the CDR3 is TGTGCTTATAGTCCCAGCGGTGAGGCGGCGGGGGATACGTCCGATAAACTCATCTTT. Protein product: CAYSPSGEAAGDTSDKLIF.

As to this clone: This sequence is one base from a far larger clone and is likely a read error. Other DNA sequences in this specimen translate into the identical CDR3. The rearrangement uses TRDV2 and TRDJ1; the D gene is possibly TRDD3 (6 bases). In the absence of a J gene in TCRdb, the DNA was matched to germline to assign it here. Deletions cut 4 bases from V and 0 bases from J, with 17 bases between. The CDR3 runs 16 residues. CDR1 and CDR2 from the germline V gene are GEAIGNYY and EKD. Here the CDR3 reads CACDPLLGTYTDKLIF. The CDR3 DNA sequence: TGTGCCTGTGATCCCTTGCTGGGGACGTACACCGATAAACTCATCTTT.

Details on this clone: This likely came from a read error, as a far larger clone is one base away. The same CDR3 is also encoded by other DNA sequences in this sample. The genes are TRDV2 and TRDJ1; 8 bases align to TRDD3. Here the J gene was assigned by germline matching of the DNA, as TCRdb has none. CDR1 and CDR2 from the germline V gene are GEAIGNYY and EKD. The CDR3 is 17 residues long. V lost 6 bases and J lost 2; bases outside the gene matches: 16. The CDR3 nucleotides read TGTGCCTGTCAGGACTTGCTGGGGGAGAAGTCGACCGATAAACTCATCTTT. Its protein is CACQDLLGEKSTDKLIF.

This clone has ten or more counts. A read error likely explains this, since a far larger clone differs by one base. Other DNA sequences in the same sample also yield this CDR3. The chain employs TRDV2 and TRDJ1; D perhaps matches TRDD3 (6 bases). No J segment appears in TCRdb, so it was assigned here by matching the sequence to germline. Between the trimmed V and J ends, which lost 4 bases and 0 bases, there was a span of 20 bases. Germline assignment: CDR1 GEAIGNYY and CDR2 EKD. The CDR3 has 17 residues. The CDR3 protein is CACEGLGDTEYTDKLIF. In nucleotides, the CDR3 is TGTGCCTGTGAAGGACTGGGAGATACGGAGTACACCGATAAACTCATCTTT.

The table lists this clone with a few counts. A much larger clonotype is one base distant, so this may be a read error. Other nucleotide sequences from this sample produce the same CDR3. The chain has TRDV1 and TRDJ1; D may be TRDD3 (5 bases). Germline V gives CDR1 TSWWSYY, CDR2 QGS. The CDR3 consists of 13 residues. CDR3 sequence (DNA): TGTGCCCTTGGGGAGGTACCCGGCGATAAACTCATCTTT. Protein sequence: CALGEVPGDKLIF.

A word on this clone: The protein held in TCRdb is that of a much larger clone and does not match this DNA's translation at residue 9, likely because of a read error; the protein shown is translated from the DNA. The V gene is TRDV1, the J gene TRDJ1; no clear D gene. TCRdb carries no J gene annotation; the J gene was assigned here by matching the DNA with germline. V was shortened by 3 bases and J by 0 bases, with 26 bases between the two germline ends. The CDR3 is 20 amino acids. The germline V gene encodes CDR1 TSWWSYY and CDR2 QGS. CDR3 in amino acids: CALGDSGHLASGWYTDKLIF. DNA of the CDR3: TGTGCTCTTGGGGATTCGGGACACCTCGCGTCCGGGTGGTACACCGATAAACTCATCTTT.

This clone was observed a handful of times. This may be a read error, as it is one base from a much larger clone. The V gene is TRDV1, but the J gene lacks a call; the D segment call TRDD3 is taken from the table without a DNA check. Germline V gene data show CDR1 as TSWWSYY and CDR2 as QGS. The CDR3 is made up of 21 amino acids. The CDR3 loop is CALGERFSSYGYWGKGDKLIF. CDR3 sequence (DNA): TGTGCTCTTGGGGAACGCTTCTCATCCTACGGGTACTGGGGGAAGGGGGATAAACTTATCTTT.

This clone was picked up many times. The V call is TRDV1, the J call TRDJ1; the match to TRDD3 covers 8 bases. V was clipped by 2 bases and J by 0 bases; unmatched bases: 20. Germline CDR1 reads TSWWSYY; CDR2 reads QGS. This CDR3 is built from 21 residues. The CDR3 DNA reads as TGTGCTCTTGGGGAAAAGACGTACTGGGGATACTACCCCGAGTACACCGATAAACTCATCTTT. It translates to CALGEKTYWGYYPEYTDKLIF.

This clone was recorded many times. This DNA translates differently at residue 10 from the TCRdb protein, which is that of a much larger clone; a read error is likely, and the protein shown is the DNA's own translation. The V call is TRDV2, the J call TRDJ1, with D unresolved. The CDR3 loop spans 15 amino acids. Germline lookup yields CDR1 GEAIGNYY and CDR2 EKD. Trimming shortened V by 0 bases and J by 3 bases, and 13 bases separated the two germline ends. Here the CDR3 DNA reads TGTGCCTGTGACACCCTAATACAAAGGGCCGATAAACTCATCTTT. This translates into CACDTLIQRADKLIF.

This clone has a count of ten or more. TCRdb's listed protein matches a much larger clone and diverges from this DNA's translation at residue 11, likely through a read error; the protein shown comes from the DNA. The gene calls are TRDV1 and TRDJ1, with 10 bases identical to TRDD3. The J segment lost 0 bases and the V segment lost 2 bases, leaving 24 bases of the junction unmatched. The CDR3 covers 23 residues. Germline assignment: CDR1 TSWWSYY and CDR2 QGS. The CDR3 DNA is TGTGCTCTTGGGGAATTGCTTCCCGCGCGAGAGAGAGGGGGGATACGCGACACCGATAAACTCATCTTT. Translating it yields CALGELLPARERGGIRDTDKLIF.

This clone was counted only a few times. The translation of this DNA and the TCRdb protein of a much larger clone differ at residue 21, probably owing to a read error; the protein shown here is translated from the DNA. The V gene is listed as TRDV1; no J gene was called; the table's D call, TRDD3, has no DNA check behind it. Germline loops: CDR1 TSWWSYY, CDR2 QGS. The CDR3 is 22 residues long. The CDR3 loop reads CALGFIYYSIGSWAGNGDKLTF. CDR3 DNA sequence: TGTGCTCTTGGGTTCATTTATTACTCCATCGGATCTTGGGCGGGTAATGGCGATAAACTCACCTTT.